This T cell receptor (beta chain) was obtained from a study of patients and donors after allogeneic stem cell transplantation. Between the trimmed V and J ends, which lost 4 bases and 1 base, there was a span of 5 bases. The germline gives CDR1 ENHRY, CDR2 SYGVKD. This CDR3 comprises 12 residues. TCRdb independently ran MiXCR on the RT-PCR reads; one entry per CDR3 protein. The sample shows tens of thousands of distinct CDR3 sequences, about 26% of them seen only once. The rearrangement uses TRBV10-3 and TRBJ2-7; D is undetermined. Sequenced input: blood, either unsorted or a sorted T cell fraction (not recorded which). The receptor comes from a human donor who was either an allogeneic HSCT recipient or a stem cell or donor lymphocyte infusion donor (not recorded which). It is not recorded whose cells these are; they may come from a transplant donor. CDR3: CAISVESYEQYF. The CDR3 DNA follows: TGTGCCATCAGTGTTGAGTCCTACGAGCAGTACTTC.